Included here is one TCR beta chain sequence, with context. Its antigen is currently unknown. Production of TCR beta cDNA relied on 5'RACE template switching with UMIs. TCRdb re-analyzed the 5' RACE reads; it lists each CDR3 protein once, without DNA. The listing contains about 550,000 distinct CDR3 sequences. The data belong to a study of T cells expressing NK-cell markers. On the study more broadly: Each TCR beta repertoire originated in sorted T cells that were CD3+CD56+NKG2C+, CD3+CD56+NKG2C- or CD3+CD56-NKG2C+. Study-wide points: Specificity for HCMV among expanded NKG2C+ T cell clones was not established. In a handful of donors, dominant clonotypes made up about 25-60.1% of CD3+CD56-NKG2C+ cells.

The sample taken for sequencing was blood T cells: a sorted CD56 or NKG2C T cell subset, CD4+ or CD8+ T cells, or bulk PBMC T cells (not recorded which). The receptor was derived from a young man in good health.

CDR3 sequence: CSARGGGIRAEAFF. The chain carries TRBV20-1 and TRBJ1-1. Germline CDR1 reads DFQATT; CDR2 reads SNEGSKA (reference sequence). The CDR3 covers 14 residues.